This T cell receptor (beta chain) was documented in a study of CD8+ T cells in alopecia areata. In each case, RNA was isolated and then reverse transcribed into cDNA as the sequencing template. Clones were read by immunoSEQ multiplex PCR, and TCRdb kept only the in-frame ones, dropping some. The sample has 100,000 or so clones; roughly three fifths are singletons. Treatment here: oral pan-JAK inhibitor, 5-10 mg twice daily. There are 14 residues in the CDR3. V shed 4 bases and J shed 1 base, with 11 bases lying between them. Germline assignment: CDR1 SGDLS and CDR2 YYNGEE. The receptor was derived from a human donor with alopecia areata. The J gene is TRBJ1-1, the V gene TRBV9; possibly TRBD1 for D (6 bases). Sequences were derived from CD8+ T cells sorted from blood, sampled between weeks 55 and 65, from a patient treated with tofacitinib. In DNA form, the CDR3 reads TGTGCCAGCAGCCCAAAGGGACAGAACACTGAAGCTTTCTTT. As protein: CASSPKGQNTEAFF.